These T cell receptor beta chains were read from a single sample in a study of blood T cells in healthy people across ages. TCRdb called the 5' RACE reads again in MiXCR, with one record for every CDR3 protein. The table has around 1,900,000 distinct CDR3 sequences, around 42% seen once. The sequenced sample was blood. These receptors originate from a human donor in good health. CDR3s include the opening cysteine and the closing phenylalanine or tryptophan. The order of the fields is J gene, clone size, V gene, D gene, CDR3 DNA, CDR3 protein. The D gene is left open where the match is weak. Clone size, where shown, is once, few, many, or a class for clones that have expanded.

TRBJ2-1	NA	TRBV29-1	TRBD1	TGCAGCGTTGAAGCCCAGGGGGCGCGGACCTACAATGAGCAGTTCTTC	CSVEAQGARTYNEQFF
TRBJ2-3	few	TRBV27	NA	TGTGCCAGCAGTTTCCGGGGGATTCCTAGGACAGATACGCAGTATTTT	CASSFRGIPRTDTQYF
TRBJ1-2	many	TRBV29-1	NA	TGCAGCGTTGACCCGGGGTATGGCTACACCTTC	CSVDPGYGYTF
TRBJ2-1	NA	TRBV6-6	TRBD2	TGTGCCAGCTCCATGCGGGGGGAAGTGGGGTTCTTC	CASSMRGEVGFF
TRBJ2-1	NA	TRBV7-2	NA	TGTGCCAGCAGCTTAGCGCCAGCGCACAATGAGCAGTTCTTC	CASSLAPAHNEQFF
TRBJ2-4	NA	TRBV6-6	NA	TGTGCCACCTCGGGGCAGGGGACGAACATTCAGTACTTC	CATSGQGTNIQYF
TRBJ2-7	few	TRBV6-1	NA	TGTGCCAGCAGATTTGGGACTGTGTACGAGCAGTACTTC	CASRFGTVYEQYF
TRBJ1-1	NA	TRBV20-1	NA	TGCAGTGCTAGGGGGATATGGGGGAACACTGAAGCTTTCTTT	CSARGIWGNTEAFF
TRBJ1-2	NA	TRBV3-1	NA	TGTGCCAGCAGCCAAAATGGGCCCGGAGATGGCTACACCTTC	CASSQNGPGDGYTF
TRBJ1-2	NA	TRBV6-2/TRBV6-3	NA	TGTGCCACCAGACCAAGGGGCCAACGGGATGGCTACACCTTC	CATRPRGQRDGYTF